This TCR beta chain was sequenced during a study of control samples from healthy donors and cancer patients. Method: immunoSEQ multiplex PCR; TCRdb's copy keeps in-frame clones and lacks some. The repertoire consists of fewer than 200,000 clones, with 90% occurring once and the leading ten covering roughly 1.5%. This CDR3 has 15 amino acids. Looked up from germline, CDR1 is LNHDA and CDR2 is SQIVND (reference sequence). V lost 1 base to trimming and J lost 3 bases, with 12 bases between them. The sample was blood. The chain couples TRBV19 to TRBJ1-1; D is uncertain. This receptor was obtained from a woman aged 50 to 65 in good health. The CDR3 loop reads CASSIGAIIDTEAFF. The CDR3 DNA is TGTGCCAGTAGTATAGGAGCGATAATAGACACTGAAGCTTTCTTT.